This T cell receptor (beta chain) was captured in a study of T cells after yellow fever vaccination. Notes on the study in general: Among primary-vaccination clones, most reappeared after the booster, at about 95% for CD4 and about 90% for CD8. The study noted that FACS-sorted repertoires could contain abundant clonotypes contaminating from the bulk population. Clonotype sharing between CD4 and CD8 compartments was small.

Template-switching 5'RACE yielded the TCR cDNA; a universal primer site and UMIs were added in the process. From the 5' RACE reads, TCRdb called clonotypes with MiXCR, one entry per CDR3 protein. The data show 250,000 to 300,000 distinct CDR3 sequences, roughly 5.6% seen once. This clonotype has only a few counts. The antigen remains unidentified. Trimming took 6 bases from V and 0 from J, leaving 11 bases between them. CDR3 length: 14 amino acids. The source is a man younger than 35 who received the YFV17D yellow fever vaccine. The rearrangement joins TRBV12-3 or TRBV12-4 to TRBJ1-1; possible D gene TRBD1, 6 bases. Sequences were derived from CD4+ T cells sorted from PBMCs, sampled on the day of the yellow fever booster vaccination. Here the CDR3 DNA reads TGTGCCAGCAGGTCTCAGGGGTTGAACACTGAAGCTTTCTTT. It codes for CASRSQGLNTEAFF.